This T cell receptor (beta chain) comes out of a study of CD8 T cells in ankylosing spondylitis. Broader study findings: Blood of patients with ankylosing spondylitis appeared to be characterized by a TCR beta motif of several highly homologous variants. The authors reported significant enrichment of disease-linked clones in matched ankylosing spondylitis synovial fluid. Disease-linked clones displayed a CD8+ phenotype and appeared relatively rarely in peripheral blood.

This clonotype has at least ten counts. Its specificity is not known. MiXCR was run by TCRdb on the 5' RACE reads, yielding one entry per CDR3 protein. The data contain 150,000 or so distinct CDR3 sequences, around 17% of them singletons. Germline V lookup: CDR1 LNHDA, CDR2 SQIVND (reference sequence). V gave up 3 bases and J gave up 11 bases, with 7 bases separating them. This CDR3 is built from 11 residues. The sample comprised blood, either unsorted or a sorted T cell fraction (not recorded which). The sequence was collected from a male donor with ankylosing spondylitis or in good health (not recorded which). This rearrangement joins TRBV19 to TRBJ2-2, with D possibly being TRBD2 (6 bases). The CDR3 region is CASSMGGELFF. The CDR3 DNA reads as TGTGCCAGTAGTATGGGGGGTGAGCTGTTTTTT.